The 30 T cell receptor beta chains presented below share a single source sample, sequenced in a study of cytomegalovirus exposure and HLA in healthy donors. Here immunoSEQ multiplex PCR was the method, and the copy in TCRdb shows in-frame clones only, minus some. The sample has under 200,000 clones; approximately 89% are singletons. The sample taken for sequencing was PBMCs. These receptors were collected from a woman between 18 and 29 years old in good health and CMV-seropositive.

This clone has just one count. This rearrangement joins TRBV28 to TRBJ2-3; 7 nucleotides align to TRBD1. V trimming: 8 bases; J trimming: 3 bases; junction bases outside the gene matches: 14. The CDR3 has 16 residues. Germline lookup yields CDR1 MDHEN and CDR2 SYDVKM. CDR3 sequence (DNA): TGTGCCAGCCACCCCATTGACAGGGTAGGGACAGATACGCAGTATTTT. The encoded protein is CASHPIDRVGTDTQYF. The entire variable domain, with the rest obtained from reference TRBV28 and TRBJ2-3, is as follows: DVKVTQSSRYLVKRTGEKVFLECVQDMDHENMFWYRQDPGLGLRLIYFSYDVKMKEKGDIPEGYSVSREKKERFSLILESASTNQTSMYLCASHPIDRVGTDTQYFGPGTRLTVL.

This chain connects TRBV7-9 to TRBJ2-7; unclear D gene. CDR1 and CDR2 from the germline V gene are SEHNR and FQNEAQ (reference sequence). There are 13 residues in the CDR3. V lost 3 bases and J lost 2, with 8 bases in between. DNA of the CDR3: TGTGCCAGCAGCTTCCCCGTCCCCTACGAGCAGTACTTC. Translation gives CASSFPVPYEQYF.

V gene TRBV19 combines with J gene TRBJ2-3; 8 nucleotides agree with TRBD1. From germline, CDR1 is LNHDA and CDR2 SQIVND (reference sequence). The V segment lost 3 bases and the J segment 3 bases; nucleotides outside the gene matches: 5. The CDR3 is made up of 15 amino acids. The CDR3 here is CASSIRQGWTDTQYF. Written as DNA, the CDR3 is TGTGCCAGTAGTATCCGACAGGGGTGGACAGATACGCAGTATTTT.

This chain joins TRBV7-9 and TRBJ2-3, with D possibly TRBD2 on 6 matching bases. V lost 8 bases, J lost 4 bases, and 16 bases lay in between. The CDR3 sequence is 14 residues long. From germline, CDR1 is SEHNR and CDR2 FQNEAQ (reference sequence). CDR3 nucleotides: TGTGCCAGCGCCTCAAGCGGGCCCCCAGATACGCAGTATTTT. It yields the protein CASASSGPPDTQYF.

This chain links TRBV27 with TRBJ2-7, with TRBD1 identical over 7 bases. The CDR3 loop spans 14 amino acids. Germline CDR1 MNHEY, CDR2 SMNVEV (reference sequence). J gave up 1 base and V 7 bases, and 7 bases lay outside the gene matches. CDR3 DNA: TGTGCCAGCAAGACAGGGTCGAAATCCTACGAGCAGTACTTC. It codes for CASKTGSKSYEQYF.

The chain carries TRBV2 and TRBJ1-3; perhaps TRBD1 as D (6 bases). Germline CDR1 SNHLY, CDR2 FYNNEI. Trimming took 1 base from V and 1 from J, leaving 8 bases between them. The CDR3 sequence is 15 residues long. The DNA for the CDR3 is TGTGCCAGCAGTGAAGGTACAGGGTCTGGAAACACCATATATTTT. As protein: CASSEGTGSGNTIYF.

The CDR3: CSVARGGTEAFF. CDR3 coding DNA: TGCAGCGTTGCACGGGGAGGTACTGAAGCTTTCTTT. The chain couples TRBV29-1 to TRBJ1-1, with D uncertain. Trimming took off 4 bases at V and 5 bases at J, with 11 bases between the two ends. The CDR3 is made up of 12 amino acids. Germline CDR1 SQVTM, CDR2 ANQGSEA.

CDR3 sequence reads: CASSEVRQLNYEQYF. The CDR3 coding sequence is TGTGCCAGCAGTGAAGTAAGACAGCTTAACTACGAGCAGTACTTC. J is TRBJ2-7 and V is TRBV6-1; perhaps TRBD1 as D (5 bases). Trimming removed 1 base from V and 3 bases from J, with 13 bases in between. The CDR3 sequence is 15 residues long. Germline V gives CDR1 MNHNS, CDR2 SASEGT.

The genes are TRBV9 and TRBJ1-2; tentative D call: TRBD1 (6 bases). Germline values: CDR1 SGDLS, CDR2 YYNGEE. Trimming left V 3 bases short and J 2 bases short, with 11 bases between. This CDR3 is built from 14 residues. The CDR3 here is CASSAPTGNYGYTF. CDR3 coding DNA: TGTGCCAGCAGCGCCCCGACAGGAAACTATGGCTACACCTTC.

The chain links TRBV5-1 to TRBJ1-2, with D hard to call. CDR1 and CDR2 (germline): SGHRS, YFSETQ. V lost 0 bases and J 5 bases, leaving 14 bases between the germline ends. This CDR3 is 15 amino acids long. The CDR3: CASSLGEGRPYGYTF. Here the CDR3 DNA reads TGCGCCAGCAGCTTGGGGGAGGGCAGGCCATATGGCTACACCTTC.

This chain joins TRBV2 and TRBJ2-3; TRBD1 agrees at 7 bases. The CDR3 length is 16 residues. V trimming: 11 bases; J trimming: 0 bases; junction bases outside the gene matches: 14. Per germline, CDR1 SNHLY and CDR2 FYNNEI. DNA for the CDR3: TGTGCCTCTGAGGGGCAGGGGGTTGAGAGCACAGATACGCAGTATTTT. This translates into CASEGQGVESTDTQYF.

V gene TRBV6-5 combines with J gene TRBJ1-4; D is possibly TRBD1 (6 bases). CDR1 and CDR2 (germline): MNHEY, SVGAGI. The CDR3 sequence is 15 residues long. Trimming cost V 0 bases and J 7 bases, with 12 bases left between them. This chain's CDR3 is CASSYSYRAGEKLFF. In nucleotides, the CDR3 is TGTGCCAGCAGTTACTCGTACAGGGCGGGTGAAAAACTGTTTTTT.

This clone appeared a single time. The genes are TRBV6-5 and TRBJ1-2; possibly TRBD1 for D (5 bases). The V and J ends lost 10 bases and 3 bases respectively, with 15 bases between them. The CDR3 is 13 amino acids. The germline CDR1 and CDR2 sequences are MNHEY and SVGAGI. CDR3 sequence (DNA): TGTGCCACCCGGGGGTTTGAGGACTATGGCTACACCTTC. Translation gives CATRGFEDYGYTF.

This clone was recorded a few times. V is TRBV18 and J is TRBJ1-4; D is perhaps TRBD1 (6 bases). The CDR3 runs 15 residues. The ends were cut back, 4 bases at V and 0 bases at J, with 9 bases in the middle. The germline V gene encodes CDR1 KGHSH and CDR2 LQKENI. The CDR3 region is CASSLRQATNEKLFF. CDR3 sequence (DNA): TGTGCCAGCTCACTAAGACAGGCAACTAATGAAAAACTGTTTTTT.

The V call is TRBV5-4, the J call TRBJ1-1; D not certain. The V and J ends lost 0 bases and 4 bases respectively, with 13 bases between them. The CDR3 is 15 amino acids. Germline CDR1 and CDR2: SGHNT and YYREEE (reference sequence). CDR3 DNA sequence: TGTGCCAGCAGCTTGGAACACGGGCGGGGCACTGAAGCTTTCTTT. It yields the protein CASSLEHGRGTEAFF.

This sequence joins TRBV6-5 and TRBJ1-5; 11 bases agree with TRBD1. The V gene end was trimmed by 6 bases and the J gene end by 7 bases; junction bases not matched to a gene: 8. CDR3 length: 15 amino acids. Germline V lookup: CDR1 MNHEY, CDR2 SVGAGI. The CDR3 sequence: CASRLYRDRGQPQHF. The CDR3 nucleotides are TGTGCCAGCAGGCTATACCGGGACAGGGGGCAGCCCCAGCATTTT.

The V gene is TRBV7-9, the J gene TRBJ1-2; perhaps TRBD1 as D (6 bases). Germline V gene data show CDR1 as SEHNR and CDR2 as FQNEAQ (reference sequence). V shed 5 bases and J shed 8 bases, with 21 bases lying between them. The length of the CDR3 is 15 residues. CDR3 DNA: TGTGCCAGCAGCACCGAAAAAGAATACAGGGACGGCTACACCTTC. Protein: CASSTEKEYRDGYTF.

V is TRBV7-9 and J is TRBJ1-1; TRBD1 agrees at 7 bases. Germline V gene lookup returns CDR1 SEHNR and CDR2 FQNEAQ (reference sequence). The CDR3 spans 12 residues. V gave up 5 bases and J gave up 10 bases; unmatched junction bases: 7. In DNA, the CDR3 is TGTGCCAGCAGCCCTCAGACAGGGCCAGCTTTCTTT. Encoded protein: CASSPQTGPAFF.

This rearrangement joins TRBV11-1 to TRBJ1-2; 9 bases align to TRBD1. This CDR3 has 13 amino acids. The germline V gene has CDR1 SGHAT and CDR2 FQDESV (reference sequence). The V and J ends lost 5 bases and 8 bases, in that order; junction bases with no gene match: 6. The chain's CDR3 is CASSPGQGDGYTF. As DNA, the CDR3 is TGTGCCAGCAGCCCGGGACAGGGAGACGGCTACACCTTC.

This chain joins TRBV5-1 and TRBJ2-7; tentatively, D is TRBD2 (6 bases). This CDR3 contains 16 residues. Germline V gives CDR1 SGHRS, CDR2 YFSETQ. Deletions cut 0 bases from V and 0 bases from J, with 13 bases between. The DNA of the CDR3 is TGCGCCAGCAGCTTGGGGGAGGATACCGTCTCCTACGAGCAGTACTTC. It yields the protein CASSLGEDTVSYEQYF.

Comment on this clone: Additional DNA sequences in this sample encode the identical CDR3. The V gene is TRBV7-3, the J gene TRBJ2-3; no firm D call. Germline V lookup: CDR1 SGHTA, CDR2 FQGTGA. The length of the CDR3 is 14 residues. V was trimmed by 0 bases and J by 1 base, leaving 5 bases between them. DNA of the CDR3: TGTGCCAGCAGCTTAACGTCGGGCACAGATACGCAGTATTTT. Translated, it gives CASSLTSGTDTQYF.

V usage is TRBV2 and J usage is TRBJ2-2, with 9 bases lining up with TRBD1. This CDR3 is 15 amino acids long. The germline gives CDR1 SNHLY, CDR2 FYNNEI. The trim removed 6 bases at V and 4 bases at J, leaving 6 bases unmatched. This CDR3 reads CASRSGTGSTGELFF. The CDR3 DNA reads TGTGCCAGCAGGTCCGGGACAGGGTCCACCGGGGAGCTGTTTTTT.

This clone was recorded a few times. The identical CDR3 is also encoded by other nucleotide sequences in the sample. The V gene is TRBV18, the J gene TRBJ1-5, with 7 bases that match TRBD1. With 6 bases clipped from V and 3 bases from J, the junction kept 5 bases outside the gene matches. CDR3 length equals 14 residues. CDR1 KGHSH and CDR2 LQKENI come from the germline V gene. DNA of the CDR3: TGTGCCAGCTCCCCGGGGACAGTCAATCAGCCCCAGCATTTT. This encodes CASSPGTVNQPQHF. The whole variable domain, remainder taken from reference TRBV18 and TRBJ1-5, is NAGVMQNPRHLVRRRGQEARLRCSPMKGHSHVYWYRQLPEEGLKFMVYLQKENIIDESGMPKERFSAEFPKEGPSILRIQQVVRGDSAAYFCASSPGTVNQPQHFGDGTRLSIL.

The sample holds one count of this clone. The gene calls are TRBV18 and TRBJ2-1, with D maybe TRBD1 (7 bases). The V end was cut by 3 bases, the J end by 6 bases, with 15 bases between. Germline CDR1 reads KGHSH; CDR2 reads LQKENI. The CDR3 is made up of 15 amino acids. The CDR3 spells CASSPPYRGGNEQFF. Written as DNA, the CDR3 is TGTGCCAGCTCACCTCCTTACAGGGGAGGCAATGAGCAGTTCTTC.

The chain employs TRBV4-1 and TRBJ1-4, with TRBD1 matching over 10 bases. The CDR3 totals 16 residues. Trimming at V came to 3 bases and at J to 8 bases, leaving 9 bases not matched to a gene. Germline V gene lookup returns CDR1 MGHRA and CDR2 YSYEKL. In nucleotides, the CDR3 is TGCGCCAGCAGCCACGAAAGCGGGACAGGGGACGAAAAACTGTTTTTT. It codes for CASSHESGTGDEKLFF.

The rearrangement links TRBV4-2 to TRBJ1-1; possibly TRBD1 for D (6 bases). V was trimmed by 1 base and J by 5 bases, leaving 14 bases between them. Germline V lookup: CDR1 LGHNA, CDR2 YNFKEQ. The CDR3 runs 15 residues. This CDR3 reads CASSQVGGARTEAFF. The CDR3 bases are TGTGCCAGCAGCCAAGTGGGGGGGGCGAGGACTGAAGCTTTCTTT.

V usage is TRBV27 and J usage is TRBJ2-2; D is unclear. Trimming shortened V by 6 bases and J by 9 bases, and 11 bases separated the two germline ends. The CDR3 runs to 12 residues. Germline loops: CDR1 MNHEY, CDR2 SMNVEV (reference sequence). The CDR3 DNA reads as TGTGCCAGCAGGGAGAGTAAGAGGGAGCTGTTTTTT. It encodes CASRESKRELFF.

The rearrangement joins TRBV7-2 to TRBJ2-7; TRBD2 is a possible D gene (5 bases). Trimming took 5 bases from V and 3 from J, leaving 14 bases between them. The germline CDR1 and CDR2 sequences are SGHTA and FQGNSA. The CDR3 spans 14 residues. CDR3 coding DNA: TGTGCCAGCAGCATTTTCCGTAGCGACTACGAGCAGTACTTC. The encoded protein is CASSIFRSDYEQYF.

The chain has TRBV10-2 and TRBJ1-2; 9 positions agree with TRBD1. The CDR3 length is 17 residues. V dropped 4 bases and J dropped 3; count of bases not matched to a gene: 12. The germline V gene has CDR1 WSHSY and CDR2 SAAADI. CDR3 sequence reads: CASSAAGTGTRDYGYTF. The CDR3 DNA sequence: TGCGCCAGCAGTGCAGCCGGGACAGGGACGAGGGACTATGGCTACACCTTC.

This chain joins TRBV5-1 and TRBJ1-5, with D maybe TRBD1 (5 bases). The CDR3 runs to 14 residues. Looked up from germline, CDR1 is SGHRS and CDR2 is YFSETQ. Deletions cut 3 bases from V and 3 bases from J, with 10 bases between. The chain's CDR3 is CASSSDSSNQPQHF. The CDR3 bases are TGCGCCAGCAGCTCTGACAGCTCCAATCAGCCCCAGCATTTT.